The 18 T cell receptor beta chains presented below share a single source sample, sequenced in a study of T cell changes during pregnancy in multiple sclerosis. Profiled with immunoSEQ multiplex PCR; TCRdb holds only in-frame clones, not every one. The sample comprises roughly 110,000 clones, more than 80% of which are singletons, and 1.5% to 2% rests with the top ten. The sequenced sample was peripheral blood, obtained before pregnancy. These receptors were obtained from a female donor with multiple sclerosis, enrolled in a pregnancy study.

V usage is TRBV5-1 and J usage is TRBJ2-5; 9 bases agree with TRBD1. V lost 0 bases to trimming and J lost 4 bases; unmatched junction nucleotides: 4. This CDR3 comprises 15 residues. Germline V gene data show CDR1 as SGHRS and CDR2 as YFSETQ. CDR3 residues: CASSLEGQGRETQYF. The CDR3 DNA is TGCGCCAGCAGCTTGGAGGGACAGGGAAGAGAGACCCAGTACTTC.

The V call is TRBV9, the J call TRBJ2-3; 7 bases map to TRBD2. Germline V gives CDR1 SGDLS, CDR2 YYNGEE. The CDR3 has 20 residues. Trimming removed 4 bases from V and 0 bases from J; junction bases left unmatched: 20. The CDR3 protein is CASSPRGSTGTNPSTDTQYF. CDR3 coding DNA: TGTGCCAGCAGCCCCAGAGGATCCACCGGGACTAACCCTAGCACAGATACGCAGTATTTT.

The chain links TRBV7-8 to TRBJ2-5; weak D call: TRBD2 (5 bases). CDR3 length equals 12 residues. V was shortened by 5 bases and J by 13 bases, with 17 bases between the two germline ends. From germline, CDR1 is SGHVS and CDR2 FQNEAQ. CDR3 region: CASSPLSGWPYF. The CDR3, as DNA: TGTGCCAGCAGCCCACTGAGCGGCTGGCCGTACTTC. Full variable domain (remainder filled in from reference TRBV7-8 and TRBJ2-5): GAGVSQSPRYKVAKRGQDVALRCDPISGHVSLFWYQQALGQGPEFLTYFQNEAQLDKSGLPSDRFFAERPEGSVSTLKIQRTQQEDSAVYLCASSPLSGWPYFGPGTRLLVL.

The V and J genes are TRBV6-5 and TRBJ1-1; tentative D call: TRBD1 (6 bases). V gave up 2 bases and J gave up 4 bases, with 8 bases separating them. This CDR3 is built from 13 residues. CDR1 and CDR2 (germline): MNHEY, SVGAGI. The CDR3 reads CASSYKGGTEAFF. In nucleotides, the CDR3 is TGTGCCAGCAGTTACAAAGGGGGCACTGAAGCTTTCTTT.

V and J are TRBV19 and TRBJ2-3; D possibly corresponds to TRBD2 (5 bases). V was shortened by 0 bases and J by 5 bases, with 6 bases between the two germline ends. The CDR3 contains 13 residues. Germline CDR1 is LNHDA and CDR2 is SQIVND (reference sequence). The CDR3 spells CASSIDRGDTQYF. The CDR3 DNA sequence: TGTGCCAGTAGTATAGATCGGGGAGATACGCAGTATTTT.

The chain recombines TRBV6-5 with TRBJ2-1; TRBD2 matches at 8 bases. CDR1 is MNHEY and CDR2 is SVGAGI in the germline V gene. The CDR3 loop spans 15 amino acids. The ends lost 1 base at V and 8 bases at J; junction bases unmatched: 7. The CDR3 bases are TGTGCCAGCAGTTACTTTAGTGGGACTAGAGATGAGCAGTTCTTC. This sequence encodes CASSYFSGTRDEQFF.

J is TRBJ2-1 and V is TRBV7-9; 9 nucleotides agree with TRBD1. The V segment lost 0 bases and the J segment 4 bases; nucleotides outside the gene matches: 4. The CDR3 is made up of 16 amino acids. Germline V gene sequence: CDR1 SEHNR, CDR2 FQNEAQ (reference sequence). The CDR3 nucleotides read TGTGCCAGCAGCTTAGCCGACAGGGGGACTTACAATGAGCAGTTCTTC. Translation: CASSLADRGTYNEQFF.

This clone has only one observation. This rearrangement joins TRBV5-5 to TRBJ1-4, with 8 bases identical to TRBD1. Germline V CDR1 and CDR2: SGHKS, YYEKEE (reference sequence). The CDR3 has 18 residues. Losses at the gene ends were 4 bases for V and 0 bases for J; bases not matched to a gene: 11. The CDR3 reads CASSLTDRVGSTNEKLFF. As DNA, the CDR3 is TGTGCCAGCAGCCTGACGGACAGGGTAGGGTCAACTAATGAAAAACTGTTTTTT.

This clone was observed once. The genes are TRBV19 and TRBJ1-2; tentative D call: TRBD1 (5 bases). Germline V gives CDR1 LNHDA, CDR2 SQIVND (reference sequence). V gave up 5 bases and J gave up 2 bases, with 12 bases separating them. CDR3 size: 14 residues. The CDR3 region is CASSARQTNYGYTF. Here the CDR3 DNA reads TGTGCCAGTAGTGCCCGACAGACCAACTATGGCTACACCTTC. Supplemented by reference TRBV19 and TRBJ1-2, the full variable domain reads DGGITQSPKYLFRKEGQNVTLSCEQNLNHDAMYWYRQDPGQGLRLIYYSQIVNDFQKGDIAEGYSVSREKKESFPLTVTSAQKNPTAFYLCASSARQTNYGYTFGSGTRLTVV.

V and J are TRBV19 and TRBJ1-5; TRBD1 agrees at 8 bases. V lost 6 bases to trimming and J lost 1 base; unmatched junction nucleotides: 14. Germline V CDR1 and CDR2: LNHDA, SQIVND (reference sequence). The CDR3 spans 18 residues. CDR3 sequence: CASSPTRQGWSSNQPQHF. The CDR3 nucleotides read TGTGCCAGTAGCCCGACTCGACAGGGGTGGTCGAGCAATCAGCCCCAGCATTTT. Supplemented by reference TRBV19 and TRBJ1-5, the full variable domain reads DGGITQSPKYLFRKEGQNVTLSCEQNLNHDAMYWYRQDPGQGLRLIYYSQIVNDFQKGDIAEGYSVSREKKESFPLTVTSAQKNPTAFYLCASSPTRQGWSSNQPQHFGDGTRLSIL.

The chain links TRBV5-1 to TRBJ2-7; D is perhaps TRBD2 (5 bases). The CDR3 is 17 amino acids. The V gene's germline CDR1 is SGHRS and CDR2 YFSETQ. With 7 bases removed from V and 6 bases from J, the gap between germline ends came to 29 bases. CDR3 sequence (DNA): TGCGCCAGCTCAGCTCTCGGAGTTAATCCTATCCGGGGCGAGCAGTACTTC. Translation gives CASSALGVNPIRGEQYF. The full variable domain, rest sourced from reference TRBV5-1 and TRBJ2-7, is KAGVTQTPRYLIKTRGQQVTLSCSPISGHRSVSWYQQTPGQGLQFLFEYFSETQRNKGNFPGRFSGRQFSNSRSEMNVSTLELGDSALYLCASSALGVNPIRGEQYFGPGTRLTVT.

V usage is TRBV4-2 and J usage is TRBJ2-3; TRBD2 might be the D (6 bases). This CDR3 contains 15 residues. CDR1 LGHNA and CDR2 YNFKEQ come from the germline V gene. V was cut by 2 bases and J by 2 bases, with 11 bases left in between. In nucleotides, the CDR3 is TGTGCCAGCAGCCAACGGCGGGACCACACAGATACGCAGTATTTT. Translating gives CASSQRRDHTDTQYF.

The chain is built from TRBV2 and TRBJ2-5; 7 bases match TRBD2. Per the germline V gene, CDR1 is SNHLY and CDR2 is FYNNEI. This CDR3 contains 14 residues. After removal of 6 bases from V and 5 bases from J, the junction contained 9 bases not matched to a gene. CDR3 region: CASSAVGEGETQYF. The CDR3 DNA follows: TGTGCCAGCAGCGCCGTAGGGGAGGGTGAGACCCAGTACTTC. The variable domain in full, completed from reference TRBV2 and TRBJ2-5, reads EPEVTQTPSHQVTQMGQEVILRCVPISNHLYFYWYRQILGQKVEFLVSFYNNEISEKSEIFDDQFSVERPDGSNFTLKIRSTKLEDSAMYFCASSAVGEGETQYFGPGTRLLVL.

The chain recombines TRBV7-9 with TRBJ2-3; D call uncertain. The germline V gene encodes CDR1 SEHNR and CDR2 FQNEAQ (reference sequence). V was clipped by 8 bases and J by 0 bases, with 9 bases between them. The CDR3 loop spans 13 amino acids. In DNA form, the CDR3 reads TGTGCCAGCCAAGCCGGTAGCACAGATACGCAGTATTTT. Protein: CASQAGSTDTQYF.

This chain joins TRBV7-2 and TRBJ2-4, with 7 bases aligning to TRBD1. V dropped 1 base and J dropped 3; count of bases not matched to a gene: 3. Germline-derived CDR1 and CDR2 are SGHTA and FQGNSA. This CDR3 comprises 15 residues. CDR3 residues: CASSLEQGIKNIQYF. The CDR3 region has the DNA TGTGCCAGCAGCTTAGAACAGGGGATCAAAAACATTCAGTACTTC.

This chain links TRBV7-2 with TRBJ2-7, with 12 bases aligning to TRBD2. The CDR3 is made up of 15 amino acids. From germline, CDR1 is SGHTA and CDR2 FQGNSA. Trimming cost V 5 bases and J 5 bases; bases outside gene matches: 7. In DNA, the CDR3 is TGTGCCAGCAGCACTGGACTAGCGGGAAGTAACGAGCAGTACTTC. It codes for CASSTGLAGSNEQYF. The whole variable domain, remainder taken from reference TRBV7-2 and TRBJ2-7, is GAGVSQSPSNKVTEKGKDVELRCDPISGHTALYWYRQSLGQGLEFLIYFQGNSAPDKSGLPSDRFSAERTGGSVSTLTIQRTQQEDSAVYLCASSTGLAGSNEQYFGPGTRLTVT.

The chain is built from TRBV2 and TRBJ2-3, with D possibly being TRBD2 (5 bases). V gave up 7 bases and J gave up 5 bases, with 7 bases separating them. Germline V lookup: CDR1 SNHLY, CDR2 FYNNEI. The CDR3 runs to 11 residues. The DNA of the CDR3 is TGTGCCAGCACGGAGGAAGATACGCAGTATTTT. It is translated as CASTEEDTQYF.

V usage is TRBV7-2 and J usage is TRBJ2-7; 9 nucleotides line up with TRBD1. The germline gives CDR1 SGHTA, CDR2 FQGNSA. V lost 5 bases, J lost 10 bases, and 3 bases stayed unmatched. This CDR3 contains 11 residues. CDR3 sequence reads: CASSRQGGQYF. DNA of the CDR3: TGTGCCAGCAGCCGACAGGGGGGCCAGTACTTC.